Below, 23 T cell receptor beta chains from the same sample are listed, as sequenced in a study of human T cells and chemical hapten exposure. Time point described: patch test 3, about 24 weeks after DPC sensitization. Treatment of the sample: therapeutic diphenylcyclopropenone sensitization with weekly scalp DPC. From the RACE reads, TCRdb called clonotypes with MiXCR, one entry per CDR3 protein. The data hold around 200,000 distinct CDR3 sequences, with 24% observed a single time. The sample consisted of whole blood, taken in connection with sensitization to the hapten diphenylcyclopropenone (DPC). The receptors originated from a woman aged 40-49 years with alopecia areata. Some clones in this sample may be carry-over from other donors' samples.

This clonotype appeared a few times. The J gene is TRBJ2-3, the V gene TRBV2; possible D gene TRBD2, 5 bases. Trimming shortened V by 7 bases and J by 2 bases, and 16 bases separated the two germline ends. Germline lookup yields CDR1 SNHLY and CDR2 FYNNEI. The CDR3 extends over 15 amino acids. CDR3 loop: CASKKEAGPTDTQYF. CDR3 sequence (DNA): TGTGCCAGCAAAAAGGAGGCAGGACCCACAGATACGCAGTATTTT.

This clonotype occurred many times. The V and J genes are TRBV28 and TRBJ2-1; D uncertain. V lost 6 bases and J 2 bases, leaving 14 bases between the germline ends. Germline CDR1 MDHEN, CDR2 SYDVKM. The CDR3 spans 15 residues. CDR3 sequence (DNA): TGTGCCAGCAGCCGGTGGGATCTTACCTACAATGAGCAGTTCTTC. Translated, it gives CASSRWDLTYNEQFF.

This chain uses TRBV28 with TRBJ2-6; 9 positions match TRBD1. V shed 7 bases, J shed 0 bases, and the junction held 4 bases outside the gene matches. Germline CDR1 is MDHEN and CDR2 is SYDVKM. CDR3 length: 16 residues. CDR3 in DNA: TGTGCCAGCACAGGGACAGGGCCCTCTGGGGCCAACGTCCTGACTTTC. Its protein product is CASTGTGPSGANVLTF. Full variable domain (rest looked up from reference TRBV28 and TRBJ2-6): DVKVTQSSRYLVKRTGEKVFLECVQDMDHENMFWYRQDPGLGLRLIYFSYDVKMKEKGDIPEGYSVSREKKERFSLILESASTNQTSMYLCASTGTGPSGANVLTFGAGSRLTVL.

Ten or more counts support this clonotype. The chain couples TRBV28 to TRBJ2-7; no firm D call. The CDR3 length is 12 residues. Trimming removed 3 bases at V and 3 bases at J, with 6 bases between. CDR1 MDHEN and CDR2 SYDVKM come from the germline V gene. The CDR3 sequence: CASSLTGYEQYF. DNA for the CDR3: TGTGCCAGCAGTTTGACTGGCTACGAGCAGTACTTC.

The V and J genes are TRBV27 and TRBJ2-1, with D possibly being TRBD2 (6 bases). Trimming pared 6 bases from V and 0 bases from J, leaving 15 bases between. Germline V gives CDR1 MNHEY, CDR2 SMNVEV (reference sequence). The CDR3 has 16 residues. The CDR3 spells CASSLSSVSSYNEQFF. In DNA, the CDR3 is TGTGCCAGCAGCCTCTCTAGCGTCAGCTCCTACAATGAGCAGTTCTTC.

This clonotype was observed a few times. This chain connects TRBV7-9 to TRBJ2-5; perhaps TRBD2 as D (5 bases). Trimming removed 3 bases at V and 9 bases at J, with 17 bases between. The CDR3 contains 14 residues. Germline CDR1 and CDR2: SEHNR and FQNEAQ (reference sequence). The CDR3 bases are TGTGCCAGCAGCTTTCCCAGCGGCACTGAGTCCCAGTACTTC. It translates to CASSFPSGTESQYF.

This clonotype was detected only a few times. CDR3 region: CSARDSGNNEQYF. CDR3 in DNA: TGCAGTGCTAGAGATAGCGGGAACAACGAGCAGTACTTC. This chain uses TRBV20-1 with TRBJ2-7; 8 bases are shared with TRBD2. Germline V gene lookup returns CDR1 DFQATT and CDR2 SNEGSKA (reference sequence). The V and J ends lost 0 bases and 5 bases, in that order; junction bases with no gene match: 3. The CDR3 has 13 residues.

The J gene is TRBJ2-6, the V gene TRBV4-2; 8 bases are a match to TRBD2. Germline loops: CDR1 LGHNA, CDR2 YNFKEQ. Trimming cost V 0 bases and J 0 bases; bases outside gene matches: 4. This CDR3 spans 18 amino acids. DNA for the CDR3: TGTGCCAGCAGCCAAGAGGGCGCGGGGGGCTCTGGGGCCAACGTCCTGACTTTC. Translated, it gives CASSQEGAGGSGANVLTF.

This clonotype was detected ten times or more. This chain links TRBV4-1 with TRBJ1-1, with D unclear. There are 14 residues in the CDR3. V lost 3 bases, J lost 4 bases, and 12 bases lay in between. Germline values: CDR1 MGHRA, CDR2 YSYEKL. The CDR3 reads CASSHSSLATEAFF. The CDR3 bases are TGCGCCAGCAGCCATTCCTCCTTAGCCACTGAAGCTTTCTTT.

There are a few counts of this clonotype. The rearrangement uses TRBV29-1 and TRBJ2-5; 8 positions match TRBD1. This CDR3 has 14 residues. Germline V gene lookup returns CDR1 SQVTM and CDR2 ANQGSEA. V shed 7 bases and J 1 base; nucleotides not matched to a gene: 8. CDR3 amino acids: CSARQGTLQETQYF. The CDR3 region has the DNA TGCAGCGCCAGACAGGGGACCCTCCAAGAGACCCAGTACTTC.

This clonotype was detected many times. The CDR3 bases are TGTGCCAGCAGTTGGACAGGGACTAACTATGGCTACACCTTC. Its translation: CASSWTGTNYGYTF. The chain is built from TRBV28 and TRBJ1-2; 8 bases align to TRBD1. Trimming took 4 bases from V and 0 from J; bases not matched to a gene: 1. The CDR3 loop spans 14 amino acids. Per the germline V gene, CDR1 is MDHEN and CDR2 is SYDVKM.

This clonotype was seen many times. The chain uses TRBV12-3 or TRBV12-4 and TRBJ2-3, with 7 bases lining up with TRBD2. With 5 bases clipped from V and 2 bases from J, the junction kept 1 base outside the gene matches. The CDR3 runs 13 residues. CDR3 protein: CASSRDYTDTQYF. The CDR3 region has the DNA TGTGCCAGCAGTCGGGACTACACAGATACGCAGTATTTT.

Here the CDR3 reads CAIRALTGGDEQFF. The CDR3 DNA sequence: TGTGCCATCAGAGCCCTAACAGGGGGCGATGAGCAGTTCTTC. The chain employs TRBV10-3 and TRBJ2-1; 9 bases map to TRBD1. There are 14 residues in the CDR3. Germline values: CDR1 ENHRY, CDR2 SYGVKD. With V trimmed by 6 bases and J by 8 bases, 8 bases remained unmatched.

The V gene is TRBV7-2, the J gene TRBJ2-1; 7 positions agree with TRBD1. V was clipped by 1 base and J by 2 bases; unmatched bases: 5. This CDR3 is 16 amino acids long. Germline loops: CDR1 SGHTA, CDR2 FQGNSA. The DNA for the CDR3 is TGTGCCAGCAGCTTAGATTCGACAGGGCCCTACAATGAGCAGTTCTTC. Encoded protein: CASSLDSTGPYNEQFF.

V gene TRBV20-1 combines with J gene TRBJ2-1; 9 bases map to TRBD2. Trimming removed 0 bases from V and 0 bases from J; junction bases left unmatched: 9. This CDR3 is built from 18 residues. The germline gives CDR1 DFQATT, CDR2 SNEGSKA (reference sequence). This CDR3 reads CSARERTSERGSYNEQFF. CDR3 coding DNA: TGCAGTGCTAGAGAACGGACTAGCGAGAGGGGCTCCTACAATGAGCAGTTCTTC.

This chain connects TRBV28 to TRBJ2-2, with 7 bases matching TRBD1. Trimming cost V 5 bases and J 0 bases; bases outside gene matches: 6. The V gene's germline CDR1 is MDHEN and CDR2 SYDVKM. The CDR3 is made up of 16 amino acids. As DNA, the CDR3 is TGTGCCAGCAGTCCACGGACAGGATCGAACACCGGGGAGCTGTTTTTT. The encoded protein is CASSPRTGSNTGELFF.

The chain carries TRBV12-3 or TRBV12-4 and TRBJ1-2; TRBD1 matches 7 bases. The V gene end was trimmed by 3 bases and the J gene end by 6 bases; junction bases not matched to a gene: 4. The CDR3 is made up of 13 amino acids. The CDR3 DNA is TGTGCCAGCAGTTTTAGGGGGCCCCATGGCTACACCTTC. Protein product: CASSFRGPHGYTF.

The genes are TRBV29-1 and TRBJ1-1; no clear D gene. Trimming left V 7 bases short and J 1 base short, with 10 bases between. Germline-derived CDR1 and CDR2 are SQVTM and ANQGSEA. The CDR3 totals 12 residues. Here the CDR3 DNA reads TGCAGCGCGGGGTGGCAGAACACTGAAGCTTTCTTT. This codes for CSAGWQNTEAFF.

This rearrangement joins TRBV12-3 or TRBV12-4 to TRBJ2-3; D is ambiguous. This CDR3 is 13 amino acids long. V lost 2 bases and J lost 4, with 7 bases in between. CDR3 in DNA: TGTGCCAGCAGTTTAAGGATCTCAGATACGCAGTATTTT. Translated, it gives CASSLRISDTQYF.

This clonotype was seen more than once but under ten times. This chain connects TRBV27 to TRBJ1-6, with a weak D call TRBD1 (5 bases). Trimming pared 2 bases from V and 7 bases from J, leaving 9 bases between. Germline V gives CDR1 MNHEY, CDR2 SMNVEV (reference sequence). The CDR3 has 14 residues. CDR3 nucleotides: TGTGCCAGCAGTTTAAGGGGAGTCAATTCACCCCTCCACTTT. This encodes CASSLRGVNSPLHF.

The chain carries TRBV2 and TRBJ2-1, with 8 bases matching TRBD1. This CDR3 region has 15 residues. J lost 11 bases, V lost 2 bases, and 11 bases had no gene match. CDR1 and CDR2 from the germline V gene are SNHLY and FYNNEI. The CDR3 nucleotides read TGTGCCAGCAGTGAATTACCTCGATCCAGGGGGCAGCAGTTCTTC. The encoded protein is CASSELPRSRGQQFF.

This clonotype was detected a few times. The V gene is TRBV24-1, the J gene TRBJ2-1; 10 nucleotides agree with TRBD2. Germline values: CDR1 KGHDR, CDR2 SFDVKD. The CDR3 is 16 residues long. The ends lost 3 bases at V and 9 bases at J; junction bases unmatched: 10. CDR3 in amino acids: CATSDRPAGGRSEQFF. CDR3 bases: TGTGCCACCAGTGATCGCCCAGCGGGAGGGCGGAGTGAGCAGTTCTTC.

This chain connects TRBV12-3 or TRBV12-4 to TRBJ2-1; tentative D call: TRBD2 (6 bases). V was pared by 3 bases and J by 2 bases, with 14 bases between. The CDR3 covers 16 residues. The CDR3 region is CASSFLGGTPYNEQFF. For the CDR3, the DNA is TGTGCCAGCAGTTTTTTGGGCGGGACCCCCTACAATGAGCAGTTCTTC.